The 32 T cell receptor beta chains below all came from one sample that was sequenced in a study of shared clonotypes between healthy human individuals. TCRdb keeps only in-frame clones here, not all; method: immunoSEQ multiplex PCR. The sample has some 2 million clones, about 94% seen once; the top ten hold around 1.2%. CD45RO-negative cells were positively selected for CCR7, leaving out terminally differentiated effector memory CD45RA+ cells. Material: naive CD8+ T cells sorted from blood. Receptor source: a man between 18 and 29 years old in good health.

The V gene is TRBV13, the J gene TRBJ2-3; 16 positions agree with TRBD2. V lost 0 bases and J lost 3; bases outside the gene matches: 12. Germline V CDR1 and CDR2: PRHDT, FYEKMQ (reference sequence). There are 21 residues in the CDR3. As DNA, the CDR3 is TGTGCCAGCAGCTTAGGCGCCGGGACTAGCGGGGGGGCCGGTGAGACAGATACGCAGTATTTT. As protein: CASSLGAGTSGGAGETDTQYF. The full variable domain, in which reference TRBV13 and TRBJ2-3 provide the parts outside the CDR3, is AAGVIQSPRHLIKEKRETATLKCYPIPRHDTVYWYQQGPGQDPQFLISFYEKMQSDKGSIPDRFSAQQFSDYHSELNMSSLELGDSALYFCASSLGAGTSGGAGETDTQYFGPGTRLTVL.

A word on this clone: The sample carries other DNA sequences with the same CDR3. CDR3 amino acids: CASSPTSGGTYEQYF. In DNA, the CDR3 is TGCGCCAGCAGCCCAACAAGCGGGGGGACCTACGAGCAGTACTTC. The chain uses TRBV4-1 and TRBJ2-7; 9 positions match TRBD2. The J segment lost 2 bases and the V segment lost 4 bases, leaving 6 bases of the junction unmatched. This CDR3 comprises 15 residues. Germline loops: CDR1 MGHRA, CDR2 YSYEKL.

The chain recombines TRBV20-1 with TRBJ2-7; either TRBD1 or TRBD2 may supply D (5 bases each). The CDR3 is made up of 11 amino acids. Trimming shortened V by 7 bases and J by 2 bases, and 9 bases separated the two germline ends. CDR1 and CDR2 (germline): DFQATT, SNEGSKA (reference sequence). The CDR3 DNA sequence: TGCAGTGGGGACGGCCCCTACGAGCAGTACTTC. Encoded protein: CSGDGPYEQYF.

CDR3 DNA sequence: TGTGCCAGCAGTTTAGGGCCTTATGGCTACACCTTC. Its protein is CASSLGPYGYTF. This rearrangement joins TRBV28 to TRBJ1-2; D remains ambiguous. CDR1 is MDHEN, CDR2 SYDVKM, per germline. Trimming took 2 bases from V and 5 from J, leaving 6 bases between them. CDR3 length equals 12 residues.

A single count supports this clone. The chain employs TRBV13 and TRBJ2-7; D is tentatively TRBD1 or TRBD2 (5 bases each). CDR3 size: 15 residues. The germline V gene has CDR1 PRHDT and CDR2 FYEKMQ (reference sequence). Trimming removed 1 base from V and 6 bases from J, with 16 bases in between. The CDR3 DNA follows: TGTGCCAGCAGCTTAGCCGGGACGGCGGCGGGCGAGCAGTACTTC. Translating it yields CASSLAGTAAGEQYF.

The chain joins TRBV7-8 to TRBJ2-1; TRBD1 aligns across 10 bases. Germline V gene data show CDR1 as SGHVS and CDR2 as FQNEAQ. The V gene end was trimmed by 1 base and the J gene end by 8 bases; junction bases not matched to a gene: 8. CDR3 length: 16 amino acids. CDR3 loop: CASSLVGQGLGYEQFF. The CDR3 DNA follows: TGTGCCAGCAGCTTAGTGGGACAGGGGTTGGGTTATGAGCAGTTCTTC.

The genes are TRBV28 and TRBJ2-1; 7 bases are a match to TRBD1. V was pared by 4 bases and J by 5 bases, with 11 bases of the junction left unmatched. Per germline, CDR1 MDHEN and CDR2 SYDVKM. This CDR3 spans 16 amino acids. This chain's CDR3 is CASSSNPGTAHNEQFF. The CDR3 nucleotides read TGTGCCAGCAGTTCGAACCCTGGGACAGCTCACAATGAGCAGTTCTTC.

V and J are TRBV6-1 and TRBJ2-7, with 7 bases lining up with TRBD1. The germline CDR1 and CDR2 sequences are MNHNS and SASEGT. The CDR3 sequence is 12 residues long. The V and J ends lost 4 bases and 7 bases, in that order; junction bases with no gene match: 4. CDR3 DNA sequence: TGTGCCAGCAGTGCGACAGGGTTTGAGCAGTACTTC. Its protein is CASSATGFEQYF.

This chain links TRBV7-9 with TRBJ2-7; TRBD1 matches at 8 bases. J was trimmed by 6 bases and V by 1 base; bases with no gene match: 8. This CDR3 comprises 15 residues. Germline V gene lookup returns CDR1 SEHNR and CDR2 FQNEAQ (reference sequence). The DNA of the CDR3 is TGTGCCAGCAGCTTAGGGGGGACAGGCCCAACCGAGCAGTACTTC. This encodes CASSLGGTGPTEQYF.

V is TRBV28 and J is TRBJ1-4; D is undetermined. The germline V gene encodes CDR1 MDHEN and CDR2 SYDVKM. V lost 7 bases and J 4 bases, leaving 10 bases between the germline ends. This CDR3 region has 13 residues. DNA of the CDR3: TGTGCCAGCAATGAACAGAGTAATGAAAAACTGTTTTTT. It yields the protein CASNEQSNEKLFF. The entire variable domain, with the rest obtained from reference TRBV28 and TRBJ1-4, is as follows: DVKVTQSSRYLVKRTGEKVFLECVQDMDHENMFWYRQDPGLGLRLIYFSYDVKMKEKGDIPEGYSVSREKKERFSLILESASTNQTSMYLCASNEQSNEKLFFGSGTQLSVL.

The DNA of the CDR3 is TGTGCCAGCAGCTTAGGCGGCCAGGGAGTGTCCTACGAGCAGTACTTC. Translating it yields CASSLGGQGVSYEQYF. The chain uses TRBV13 and TRBJ2-7; D could derive from TRBD1 or TRBD2 (5 bases each). The CDR3 is 16 amino acids. Per germline, CDR1 PRHDT and CDR2 FYEKMQ (reference sequence). With 0 bases removed from V and 1 base from J, the gap between germline ends came to 13 bases.

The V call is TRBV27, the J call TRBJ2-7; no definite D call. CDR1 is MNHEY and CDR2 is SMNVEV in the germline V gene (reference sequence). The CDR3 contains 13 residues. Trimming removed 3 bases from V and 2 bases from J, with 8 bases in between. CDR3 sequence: CASSFAIPYEQYF. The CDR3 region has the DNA TGTGCCAGCAGTTTTGCGATACCCTACGAGCAGTACTTC.

CDR3 region: CASSQEWGRTNSPLHF. The CDR3 nucleotides are TGCGCCAGCAGCCAAGAATGGGGGAGGACGAATTCACCCCTCCACTTT. The chain recombines TRBV4-1 with TRBJ1-6; a possible D gene is TRBD1 (5 bases). This CDR3 region has 16 residues. The V and J ends lost 0 bases and 7 bases respectively, with 13 bases between them. The germline V gene has CDR1 MGHRA and CDR2 YSYEKL.

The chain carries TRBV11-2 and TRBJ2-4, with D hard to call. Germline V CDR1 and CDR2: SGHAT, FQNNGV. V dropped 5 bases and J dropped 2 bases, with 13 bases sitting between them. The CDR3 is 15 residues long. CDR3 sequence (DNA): TGTGCCAGCAGCCTTGGGGTCGACCCCAAAAACATTCAGTACTTC. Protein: CASSLGVDPKNIQYF. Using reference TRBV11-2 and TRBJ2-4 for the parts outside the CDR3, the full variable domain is EAGVAQSPRYKIIEKRQSVAFWCNPISGHATLYWYQQILGQGPKLLIQFQNNGVVDDSQLPKDRFSAERLKGVDSTLKIQPAKLEDSAVYLCASSLGVDPKNIQYFGAGTRLSVL.

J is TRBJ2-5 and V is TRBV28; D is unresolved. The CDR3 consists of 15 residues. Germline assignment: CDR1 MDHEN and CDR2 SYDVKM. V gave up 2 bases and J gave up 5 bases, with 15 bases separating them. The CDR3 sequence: CASSLLRAAKETQYF. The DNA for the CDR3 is TGTGCCAGCAGTTTACTCCGGGCTGCGAAGGAGACCCAGTACTTC.

The CDR3: CASSMDRGSYEQYF. CDR3 DNA: TGTGCCAGCAGCATGGACAGGGGGTCCTACGAGCAGTACTTC. The V call is TRBV11-3, the J call TRBJ2-7; TRBD1 matches 10 bases. CDR3 size: 14 residues. After removal of 5 bases from V and 1 base from J, the junction contained 2 bases not matched to a gene. Germline V lookup: CDR1 SGHNT, CDR2 YENEEA.

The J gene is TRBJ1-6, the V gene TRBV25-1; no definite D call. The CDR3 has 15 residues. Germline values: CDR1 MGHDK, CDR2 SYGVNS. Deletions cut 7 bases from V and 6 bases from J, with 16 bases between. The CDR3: CASKPVGMRNSPLHF. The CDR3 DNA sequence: TGTGCCAGCAAGCCTGTAGGGATGCGTAATTCACCCCTCCACTTT.

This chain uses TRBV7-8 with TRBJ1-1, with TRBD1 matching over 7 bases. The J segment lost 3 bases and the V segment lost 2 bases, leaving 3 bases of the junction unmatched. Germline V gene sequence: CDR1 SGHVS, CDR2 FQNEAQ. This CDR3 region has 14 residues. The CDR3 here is CASSLQDRDTEAFF. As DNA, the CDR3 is TGTGCCAGCAGCTTACAAGACAGGGACACTGAAGCTTTCTTT.

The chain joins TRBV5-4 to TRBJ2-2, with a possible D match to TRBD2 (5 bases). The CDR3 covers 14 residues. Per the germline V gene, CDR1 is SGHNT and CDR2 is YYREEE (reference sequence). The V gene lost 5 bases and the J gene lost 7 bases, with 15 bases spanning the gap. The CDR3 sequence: CASRLSGGGGELFF. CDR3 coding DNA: TGTGCCAGCAGGCTATCTGGAGGCGGCGGGGAGCTGTTTTTT.

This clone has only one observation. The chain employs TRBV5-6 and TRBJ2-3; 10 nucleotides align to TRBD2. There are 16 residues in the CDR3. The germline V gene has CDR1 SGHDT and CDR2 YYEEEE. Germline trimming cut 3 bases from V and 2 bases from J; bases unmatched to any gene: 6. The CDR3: CASSSTLAGDTDTQYF. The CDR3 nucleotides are TGTGCCAGCAGCTCCACTCTAGCGGGGGACACAGATACGCAGTATTTT.

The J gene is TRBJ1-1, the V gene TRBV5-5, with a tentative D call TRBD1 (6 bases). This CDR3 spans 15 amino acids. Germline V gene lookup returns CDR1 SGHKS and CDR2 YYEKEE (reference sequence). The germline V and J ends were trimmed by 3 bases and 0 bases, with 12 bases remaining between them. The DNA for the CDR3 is TGTGCCAGCAGCTACCCTCAGGGGCTGAACACTGAAGCTTTCTTT. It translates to CASSYPQGLNTEAFF.

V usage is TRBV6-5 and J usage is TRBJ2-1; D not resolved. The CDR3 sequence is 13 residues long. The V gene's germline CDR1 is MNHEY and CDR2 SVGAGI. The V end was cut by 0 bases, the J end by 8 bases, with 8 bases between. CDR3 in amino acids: CASSYSFLHEQFF. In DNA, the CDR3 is TGTGCCAGCAGTTACTCGTTCCTACATGAGCAGTTCTTC.

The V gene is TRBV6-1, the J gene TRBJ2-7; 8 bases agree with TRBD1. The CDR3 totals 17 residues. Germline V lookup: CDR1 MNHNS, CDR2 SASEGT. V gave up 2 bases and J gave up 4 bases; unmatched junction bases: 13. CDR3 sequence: CASSEMTGEALNYEQYF. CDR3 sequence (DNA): TGTGCCAGCAGTGAAATGACAGGGGAAGCTCTCAATTACGAGCAGTACTTC.

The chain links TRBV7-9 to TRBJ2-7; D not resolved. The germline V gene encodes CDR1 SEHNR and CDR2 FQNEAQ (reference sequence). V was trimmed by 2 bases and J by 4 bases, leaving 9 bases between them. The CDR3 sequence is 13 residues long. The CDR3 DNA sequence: TGTGCCAGCAGCTTATTACAGTTTTACGAGCAGTACTTC. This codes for CASSLLQFYEQYF. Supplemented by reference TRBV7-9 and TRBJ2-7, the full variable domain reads DTGVSQNPRHKITKRGQNVTFRCDPISEHNRLYWYRQTLGQGPEFLTYFQNEAQLEKSRLLSDRFSAERPKGSFSTLEIQRTEQGDSAMYLCASSLLQFYEQYFGPGTRLTVT.

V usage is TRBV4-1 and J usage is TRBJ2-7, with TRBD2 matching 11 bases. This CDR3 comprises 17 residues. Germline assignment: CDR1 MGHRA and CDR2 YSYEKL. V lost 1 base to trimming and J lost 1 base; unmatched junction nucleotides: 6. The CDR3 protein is CASSQVTSGGLSYEQYF. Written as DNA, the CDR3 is TGCGCCAGCAGCCAAGTTACTAGCGGGGGCCTGTCCTACGAGCAGTACTTC.

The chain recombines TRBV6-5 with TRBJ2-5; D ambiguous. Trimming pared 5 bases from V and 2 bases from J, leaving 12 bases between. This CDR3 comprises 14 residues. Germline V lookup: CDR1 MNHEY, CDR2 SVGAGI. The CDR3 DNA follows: TGTGCCAGCAGTCCCCCCCCCTATCAAGAGACCCAGTACTTC. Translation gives CASSPPPYQETQYF.

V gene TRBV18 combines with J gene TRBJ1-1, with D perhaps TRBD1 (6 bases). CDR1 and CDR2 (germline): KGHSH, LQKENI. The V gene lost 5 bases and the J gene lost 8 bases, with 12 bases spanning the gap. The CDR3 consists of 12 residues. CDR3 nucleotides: TGTGCCAGCTCATCCGGACAGCCGGAAGCTTTCTTT. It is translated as CASSSGQPEAFF.

The CDR3 DNA reads TGTGCCAGCAGCTGGAGGGGACTAGCGGGAGGTCTCTACGAGCAGTACTTC. Its protein product is CASSWRGLAGGLYEQYF. The chain has TRBV7-6 and TRBJ2-7, with 15 bases matching TRBD2. Per the germline V gene, CDR1 is SGHVS and CDR2 is FNYEAQ. V trimming: 4 bases; J trimming: 3 bases; junction bases outside the gene matches: 7. There are 17 residues in the CDR3. The variable domain in full, completed from reference TRBV7-6 and TRBJ2-7, reads GAGVSQSPRYKVTKRGQDVALRCDPISGHVSLYWYRQALGQGPEFLTYFNYEAQQDKSGLPNDRFSAERPEGSISTLTIQRTEQRDSAMYRCASSWRGLAGGLYEQYFGPGTRLTVT.

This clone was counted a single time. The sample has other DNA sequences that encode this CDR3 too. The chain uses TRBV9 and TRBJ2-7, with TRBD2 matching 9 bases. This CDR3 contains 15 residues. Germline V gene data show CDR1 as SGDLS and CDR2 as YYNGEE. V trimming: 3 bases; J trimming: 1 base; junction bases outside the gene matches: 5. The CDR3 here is CASSAASGASYEQYF. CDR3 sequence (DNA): TGTGCCAGCAGCGCGGCTAGCGGGGCTTCCTACGAGCAGTACTTC.

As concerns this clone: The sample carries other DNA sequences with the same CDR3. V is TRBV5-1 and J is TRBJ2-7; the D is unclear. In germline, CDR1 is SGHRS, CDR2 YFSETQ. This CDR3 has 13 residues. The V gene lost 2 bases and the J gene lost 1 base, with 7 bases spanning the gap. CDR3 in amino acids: CASSFQASYEQYF. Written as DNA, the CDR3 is TGCGCCAGCAGCTTCCAGGCGTCCTACGAGCAGTACTTC.

CDR3 sequence reads: CASSSGPFRPNQPQHF. The CDR3 DNA sequence: TGTGCCAGCAGCAGTGGACCGTTTAGACCGAATCAGCCCCAGCATTTT. The chain has TRBV7-8 and TRBJ1-5; D uncertain. With 5 bases removed from V and 4 bases from J, the gap between germline ends came to 18 bases. The CDR3 runs 16 residues. Germline V gene sequence: CDR1 SGHVS, CDR2 FQNEAQ.

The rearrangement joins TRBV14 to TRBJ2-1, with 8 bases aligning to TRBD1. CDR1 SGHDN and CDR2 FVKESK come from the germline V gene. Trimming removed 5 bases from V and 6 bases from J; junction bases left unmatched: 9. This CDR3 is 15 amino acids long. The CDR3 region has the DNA TGTGCCAGCAGCAGAGGACAGGGAACTTTCAATGAGCAGTTCTTC. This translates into CASSRGQGTFNEQFF.